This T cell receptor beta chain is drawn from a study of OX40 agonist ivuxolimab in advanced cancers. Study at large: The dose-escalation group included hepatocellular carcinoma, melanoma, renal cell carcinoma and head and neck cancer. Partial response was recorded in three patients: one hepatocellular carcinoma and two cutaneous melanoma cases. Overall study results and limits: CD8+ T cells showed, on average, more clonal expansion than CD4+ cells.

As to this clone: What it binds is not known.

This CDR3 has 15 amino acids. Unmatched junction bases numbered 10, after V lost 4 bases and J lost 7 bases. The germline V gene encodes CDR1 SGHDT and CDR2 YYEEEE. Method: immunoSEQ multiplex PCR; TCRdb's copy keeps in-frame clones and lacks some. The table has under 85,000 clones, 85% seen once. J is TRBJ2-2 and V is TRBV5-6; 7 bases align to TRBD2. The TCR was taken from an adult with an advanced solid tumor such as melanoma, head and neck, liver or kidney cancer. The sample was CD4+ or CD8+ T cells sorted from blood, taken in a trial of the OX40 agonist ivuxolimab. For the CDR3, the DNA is TGTGCCAGCAGCGCGGGAGCGGGGACCGGCGGGGAGCTGTTTTTT. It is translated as CASSAGAGTGGELFF.